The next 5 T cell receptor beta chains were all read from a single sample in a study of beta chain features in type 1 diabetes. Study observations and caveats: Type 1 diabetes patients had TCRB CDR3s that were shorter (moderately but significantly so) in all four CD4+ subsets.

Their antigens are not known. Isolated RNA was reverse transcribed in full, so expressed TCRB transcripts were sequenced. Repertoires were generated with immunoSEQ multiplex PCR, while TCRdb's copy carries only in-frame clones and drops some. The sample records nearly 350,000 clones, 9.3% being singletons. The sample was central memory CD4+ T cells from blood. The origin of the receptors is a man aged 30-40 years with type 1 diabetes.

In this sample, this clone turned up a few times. DNA for the CDR3: TGTGCCTGGAGAGTCCGGGACAGGGGGTTTGGCACTGAAGCTTTCTTT. Amino acids: CAWRVRDRGFGTEAFF. V and J are TRBV30 and TRBJ1-1, with 11 bases that match TRBD1. The CDR3 is 16 amino acids. The V segment lost 3 bases and the J segment 4 bases; nucleotides outside the gene matches: 10. Germline V gives CDR1 GTSNPN, CDR2 SVGIG (reference sequence).

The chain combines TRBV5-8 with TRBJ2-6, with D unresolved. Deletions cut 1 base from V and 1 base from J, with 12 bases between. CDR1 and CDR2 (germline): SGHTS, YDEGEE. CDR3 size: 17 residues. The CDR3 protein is CASSLIIVRSGANVLTF. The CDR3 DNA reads TGTGCCAGCAGCTTGATAATAGTCAGGTCTGGGGCCAACGTCCTGACTTTC.

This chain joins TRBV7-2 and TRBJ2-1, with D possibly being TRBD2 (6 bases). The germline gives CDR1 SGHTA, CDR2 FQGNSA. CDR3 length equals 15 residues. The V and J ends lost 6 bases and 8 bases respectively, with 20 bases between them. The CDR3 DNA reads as TGTGCCAGCAGTCAAATGTGGGGGGTCGGTCATGAGCAGTTCTTC. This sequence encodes CASSQMWGVGHEQFF.

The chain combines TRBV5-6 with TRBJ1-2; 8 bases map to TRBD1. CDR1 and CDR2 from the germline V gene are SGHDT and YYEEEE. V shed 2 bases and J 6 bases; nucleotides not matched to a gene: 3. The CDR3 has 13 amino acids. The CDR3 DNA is TGTGCCAGCAGCTTTGGACAGGGTGATGGCTACACCTTC. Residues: CASSFGQGDGYTF.

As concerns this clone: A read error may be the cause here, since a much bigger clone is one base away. The CDR3 DNA reads TGCGCCAGCAGCCATAGGGGTCAGGGGGCCCAAGAGGGAAACATTCAGTACTTC. Translated, it gives CASSHRGQGAQEGNIQYF. The chain couples TRBV4-3 to TRBJ2-4; 8 bases are a match to TRBD1. The germline V gene encodes CDR1 LGHNA and CDR2 YSLEER. The CDR3 is made up of 18 amino acids. J gave up 6 bases and V 3 bases, and 16 bases lay outside the gene matches.